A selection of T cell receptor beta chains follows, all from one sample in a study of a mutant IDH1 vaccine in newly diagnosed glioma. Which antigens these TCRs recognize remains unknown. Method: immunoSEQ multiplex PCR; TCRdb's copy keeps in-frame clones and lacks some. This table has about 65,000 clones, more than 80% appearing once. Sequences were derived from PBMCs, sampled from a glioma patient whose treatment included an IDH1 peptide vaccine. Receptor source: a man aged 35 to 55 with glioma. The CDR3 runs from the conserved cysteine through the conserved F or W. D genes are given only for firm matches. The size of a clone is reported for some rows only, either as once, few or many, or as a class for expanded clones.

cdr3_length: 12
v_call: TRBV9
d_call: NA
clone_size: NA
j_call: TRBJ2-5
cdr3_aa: CASSVVGETQYF
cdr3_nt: TGTGCCAGCAGCGTAGTGGGGGAGACCCAGTACTTC

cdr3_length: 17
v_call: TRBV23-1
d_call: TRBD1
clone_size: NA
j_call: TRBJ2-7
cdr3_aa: CASSQSPGTGISYEQYF
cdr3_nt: TGCGCCAGCAGTCAATCCCCCGGGACAGGGATCTCCTACGAGCAGTACTTC

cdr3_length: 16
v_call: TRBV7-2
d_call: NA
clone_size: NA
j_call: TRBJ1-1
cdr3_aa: CASSLDRLSMNTEAFF
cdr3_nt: TGTGCCAGCAGCTTAGATAGATTATCCATGAACACTGAAGCTTTCTTT

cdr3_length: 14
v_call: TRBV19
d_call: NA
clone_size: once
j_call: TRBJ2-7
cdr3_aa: CASRARPNSYEQYF
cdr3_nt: TGTGCCAGTAGGGCACGACCGAATTCCTACGAGCAGTACTTC

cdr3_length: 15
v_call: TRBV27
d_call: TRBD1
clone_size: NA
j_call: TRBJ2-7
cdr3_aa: CASSLKGQGSYEQYF
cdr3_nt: TGTGCCAGCAGTTTAAAGGGACAGGGGTCCTACGAGCAGTACTTC

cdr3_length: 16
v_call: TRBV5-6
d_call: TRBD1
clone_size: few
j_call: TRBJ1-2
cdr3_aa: CASKPPDRGGKNGYTF
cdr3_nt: TGTGCCAGCAAGCCCCCGGACAGGGGGGGGAAGAATGGCTACACCTTC

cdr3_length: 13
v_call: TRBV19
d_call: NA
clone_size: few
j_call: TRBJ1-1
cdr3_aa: CASSISTYTEAFF
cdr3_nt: TGTGCCAGTAGTATATCGACATACACTGAAGCTTTCTTT

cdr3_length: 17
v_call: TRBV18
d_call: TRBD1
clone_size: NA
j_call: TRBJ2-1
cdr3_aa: CASSPTVGQGSYNEQFF
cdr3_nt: TGTGCCAGCTCACCGACCGTGGGACAGGGGTCCTACAATGAGCAGTTCTTC

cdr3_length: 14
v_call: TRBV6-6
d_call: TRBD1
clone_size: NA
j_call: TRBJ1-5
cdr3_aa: CASYQGVRNQPQHF
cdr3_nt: TGTGCCAGCTACCAGGGGGTTCGCAATCAGCCCCAGCATTTT

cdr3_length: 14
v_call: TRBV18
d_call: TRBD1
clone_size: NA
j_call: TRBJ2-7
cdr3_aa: CASSPPGQGYEQYF
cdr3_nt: TGTGCCAGCTCACCGCCGGGACAGGGCTACGAGCAGTACTTC

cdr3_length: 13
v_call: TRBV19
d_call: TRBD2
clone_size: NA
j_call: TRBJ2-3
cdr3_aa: CASSGGGAYTQYF
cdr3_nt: TGTGCCAGTAGTGGCGGGGGGGCCTATACGCAGTATTTT

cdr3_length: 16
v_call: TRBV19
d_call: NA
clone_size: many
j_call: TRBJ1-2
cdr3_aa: CASSPGTNEANYGYTF
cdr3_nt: TGTGCCAGTAGTCCCGGGACCAACGAAGCTAACTATGGCTACACCTTC

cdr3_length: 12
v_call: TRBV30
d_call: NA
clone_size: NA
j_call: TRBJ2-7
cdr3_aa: CAWSVGVYEQYF
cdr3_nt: TGTGCCTGGAGTGTAGGAGTCTACGAGCAGTACTTC

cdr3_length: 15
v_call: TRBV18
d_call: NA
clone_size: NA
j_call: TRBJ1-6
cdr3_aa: CASSSSPEPNSPLHF
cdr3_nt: TGTGCCAGCTCATCCTCACCGGAGCCAAATTCACCCCTCCACTTT

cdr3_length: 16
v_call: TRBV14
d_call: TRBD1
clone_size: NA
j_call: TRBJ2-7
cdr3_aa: CASSQRRTGGPYEQYF
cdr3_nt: TGTGCCAGCAGCCAACGAAGGACAGGGGGCCCCTACGAGCAGTACTTC

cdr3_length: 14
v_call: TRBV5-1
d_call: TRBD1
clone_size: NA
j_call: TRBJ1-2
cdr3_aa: CASSNPGQGYGYTF
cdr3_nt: TGCGCCAGCAGCAACCCGGGACAGGGTTATGGCTACACCTTC